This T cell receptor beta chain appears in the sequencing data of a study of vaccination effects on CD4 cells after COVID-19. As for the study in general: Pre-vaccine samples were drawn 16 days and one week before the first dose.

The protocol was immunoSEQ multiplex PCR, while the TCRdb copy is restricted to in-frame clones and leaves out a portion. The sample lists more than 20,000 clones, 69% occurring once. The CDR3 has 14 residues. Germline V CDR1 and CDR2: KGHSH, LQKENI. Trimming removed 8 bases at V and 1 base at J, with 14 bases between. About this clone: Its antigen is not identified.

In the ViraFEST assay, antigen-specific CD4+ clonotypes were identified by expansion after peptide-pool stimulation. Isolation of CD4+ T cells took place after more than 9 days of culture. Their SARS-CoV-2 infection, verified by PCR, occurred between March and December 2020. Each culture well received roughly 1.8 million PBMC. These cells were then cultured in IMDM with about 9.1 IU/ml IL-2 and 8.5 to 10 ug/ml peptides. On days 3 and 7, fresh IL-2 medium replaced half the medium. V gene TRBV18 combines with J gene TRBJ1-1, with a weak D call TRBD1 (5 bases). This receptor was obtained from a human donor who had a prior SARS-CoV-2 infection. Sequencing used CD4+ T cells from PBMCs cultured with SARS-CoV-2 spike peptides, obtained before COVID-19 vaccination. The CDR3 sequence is CASHRGDWNTEAFF. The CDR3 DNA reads TGTGCCAGCCACCGGGGGGATTGGAACACTGAAGCTTTCTTT.